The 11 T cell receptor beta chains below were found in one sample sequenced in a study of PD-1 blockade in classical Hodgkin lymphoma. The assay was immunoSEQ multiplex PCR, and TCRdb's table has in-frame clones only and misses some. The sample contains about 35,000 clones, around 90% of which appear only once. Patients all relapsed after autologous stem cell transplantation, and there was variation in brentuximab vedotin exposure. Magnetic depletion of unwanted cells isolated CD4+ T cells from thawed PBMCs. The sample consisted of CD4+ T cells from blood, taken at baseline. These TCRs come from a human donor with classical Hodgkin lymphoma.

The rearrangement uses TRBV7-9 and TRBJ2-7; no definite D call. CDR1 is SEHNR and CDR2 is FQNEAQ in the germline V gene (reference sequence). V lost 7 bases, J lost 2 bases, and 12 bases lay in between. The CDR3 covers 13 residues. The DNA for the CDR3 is TGTGCCAGCACCGCGCGGATTCCCTACGAGCAGTACTTC. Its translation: CASTARIPYEQYF.

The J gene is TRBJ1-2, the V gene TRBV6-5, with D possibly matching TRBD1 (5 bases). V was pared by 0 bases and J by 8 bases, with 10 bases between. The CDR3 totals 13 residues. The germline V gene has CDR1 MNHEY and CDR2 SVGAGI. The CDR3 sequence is CASSYSRGGGYTF. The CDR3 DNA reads TGTGCCAGCAGTTACTCAAGGGGCGGGGGCTACACCTTC.

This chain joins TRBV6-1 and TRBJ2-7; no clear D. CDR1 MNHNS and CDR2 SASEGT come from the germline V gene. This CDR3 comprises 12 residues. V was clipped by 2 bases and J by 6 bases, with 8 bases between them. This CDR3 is CASSESRVEQYF. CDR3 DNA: TGTGCCAGCAGTGAATCTCGGGTCGAGCAGTACTTC.

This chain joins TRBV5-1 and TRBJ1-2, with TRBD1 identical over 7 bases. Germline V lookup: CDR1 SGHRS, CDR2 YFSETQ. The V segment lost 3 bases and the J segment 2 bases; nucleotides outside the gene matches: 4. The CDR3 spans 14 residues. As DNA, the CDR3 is TGCGCCAGCAGCTCAACGACAGGGAACTATGGCTACACCTTC. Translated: CASSSTTGNYGYTF.

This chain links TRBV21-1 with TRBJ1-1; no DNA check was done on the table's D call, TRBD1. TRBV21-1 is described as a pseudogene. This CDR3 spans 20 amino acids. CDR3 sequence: CASSKNGQGASVRLNTEAFF. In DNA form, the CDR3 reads TGTGCCAGCAGCAAAAATGGACAGGGGGCGTCGGTCCGATTGAACACTGAAGCTTTCTTT.

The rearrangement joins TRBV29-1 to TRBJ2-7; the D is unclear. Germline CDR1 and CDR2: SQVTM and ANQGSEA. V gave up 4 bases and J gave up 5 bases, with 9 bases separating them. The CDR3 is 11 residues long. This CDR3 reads CSVGVGNEQYF. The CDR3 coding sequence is TGCAGCGTTGGGGTAGGGAACGAGCAGTACTTC.

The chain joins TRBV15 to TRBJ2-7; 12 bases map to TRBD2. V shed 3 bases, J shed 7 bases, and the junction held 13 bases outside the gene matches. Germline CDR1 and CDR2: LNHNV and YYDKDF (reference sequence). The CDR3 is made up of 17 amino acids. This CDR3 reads CATSSWMGRTSGMEQYF. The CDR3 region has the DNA TGTGCCACCAGCAGCTGGATGGGAAGGACTAGCGGGATGGAGCAGTACTTC.

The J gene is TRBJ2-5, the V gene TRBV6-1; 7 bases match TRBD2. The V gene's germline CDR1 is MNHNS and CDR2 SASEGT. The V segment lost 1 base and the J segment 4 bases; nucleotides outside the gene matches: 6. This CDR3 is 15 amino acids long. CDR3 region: CASSEGLAQRETQYF. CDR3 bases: TGTGCCAGCAGTGAAGGACTAGCTCAACGAGAGACCCAGTACTTC.

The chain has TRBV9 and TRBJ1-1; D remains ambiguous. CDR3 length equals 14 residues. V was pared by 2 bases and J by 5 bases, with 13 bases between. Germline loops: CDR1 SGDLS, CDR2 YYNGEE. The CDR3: CASSVGALGTEAFF. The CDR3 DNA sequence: TGTGCCAGCAGCGTGGGTGCGCTGGGGACTGAAGCTTTCTTT.

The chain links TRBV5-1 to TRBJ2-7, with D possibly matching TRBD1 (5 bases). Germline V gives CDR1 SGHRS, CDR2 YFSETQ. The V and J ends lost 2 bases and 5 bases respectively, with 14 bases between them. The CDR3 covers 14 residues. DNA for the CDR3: TGCGCCAGCAGCTTCCTGCAGGGATCTAACGAGCAGTACTTC. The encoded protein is CASSFLQGSNEQYF.

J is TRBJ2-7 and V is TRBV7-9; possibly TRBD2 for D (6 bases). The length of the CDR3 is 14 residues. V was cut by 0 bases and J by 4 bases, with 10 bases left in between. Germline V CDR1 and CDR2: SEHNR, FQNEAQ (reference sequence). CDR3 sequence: CASSLAFSGYEQYF. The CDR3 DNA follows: TGTGCCAGCAGCTTAGCTTTTAGCGGATACGAGCAGTACTTC.